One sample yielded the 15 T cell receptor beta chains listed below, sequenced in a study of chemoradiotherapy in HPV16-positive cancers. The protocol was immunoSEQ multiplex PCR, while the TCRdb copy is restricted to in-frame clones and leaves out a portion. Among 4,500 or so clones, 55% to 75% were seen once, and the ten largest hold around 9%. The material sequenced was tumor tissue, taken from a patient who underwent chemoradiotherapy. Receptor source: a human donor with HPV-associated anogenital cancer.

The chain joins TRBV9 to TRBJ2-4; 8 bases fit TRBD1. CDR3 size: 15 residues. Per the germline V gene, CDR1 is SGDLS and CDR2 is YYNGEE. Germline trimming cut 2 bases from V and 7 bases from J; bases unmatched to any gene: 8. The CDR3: CASSVGAGGRNIQYF. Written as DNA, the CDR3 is TGTGCCAGCAGCGTGGGGGCAGGGGGCAGGAACATTCAGTACTTC.

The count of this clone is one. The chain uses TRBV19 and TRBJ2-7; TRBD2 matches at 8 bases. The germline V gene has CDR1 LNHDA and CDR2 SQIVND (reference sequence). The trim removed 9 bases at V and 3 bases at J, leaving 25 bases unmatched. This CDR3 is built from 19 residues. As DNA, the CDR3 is TGTGCCAGCCGACCCGGGTGGCAAGGGACTAGGCGTCAGAGCTACGAGCAGTACTTC. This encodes CASRPGWQGTRRQSYEQYF.

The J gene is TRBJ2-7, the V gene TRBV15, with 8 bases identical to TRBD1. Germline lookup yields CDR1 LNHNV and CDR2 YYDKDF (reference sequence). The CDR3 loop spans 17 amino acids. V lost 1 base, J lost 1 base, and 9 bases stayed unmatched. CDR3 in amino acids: CATSRGGQGVGSYEQYF. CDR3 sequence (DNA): TGTGCCACCAGCAGAGGAGGACAGGGTGTTGGGTCCTACGAGCAGTACTTC.

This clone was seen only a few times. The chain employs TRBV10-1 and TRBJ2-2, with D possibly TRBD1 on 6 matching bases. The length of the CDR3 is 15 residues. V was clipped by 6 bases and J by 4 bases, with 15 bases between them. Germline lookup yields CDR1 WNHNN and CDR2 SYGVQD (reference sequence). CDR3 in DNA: TGCGCCAGCAGCCCACAGGGTACGGGCACCGGGGAGCTGTTTTTT. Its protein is CASSPQGTGTGELFF.

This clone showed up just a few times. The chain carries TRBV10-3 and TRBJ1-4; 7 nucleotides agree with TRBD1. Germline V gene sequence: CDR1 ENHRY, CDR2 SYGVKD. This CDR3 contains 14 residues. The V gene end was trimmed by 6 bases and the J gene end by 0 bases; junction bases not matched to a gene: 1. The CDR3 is CAIRGTATNEKLFF. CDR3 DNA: TGTGCCATCAGGGGGACAGCAACTAATGAAAAACTGTTTTTT.

In nucleotides, the CDR3 is TGTGCCAGCAGCCCCGGGACAGGGGGCGCCGAGACCCAGTACTTC. Protein: CASSPGTGGAETQYF. This chain joins TRBV7-2 and TRBJ2-5; 12 bases match TRBD1. Losses at the gene ends were 5 bases for V and 5 bases for J; bases not matched to a gene: 6. The CDR3 has 15 amino acids. Germline V gene sequence: CDR1 SGHTA, CDR2 FQGNSA.

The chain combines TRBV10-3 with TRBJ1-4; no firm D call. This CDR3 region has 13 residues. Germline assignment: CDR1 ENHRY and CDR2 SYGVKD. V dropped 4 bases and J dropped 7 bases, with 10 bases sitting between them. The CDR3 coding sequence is TGTGCCATCAGTGGGGGTGGCGGTGAAAAACTGTTTTTT. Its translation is CAISGGGGEKLFF.

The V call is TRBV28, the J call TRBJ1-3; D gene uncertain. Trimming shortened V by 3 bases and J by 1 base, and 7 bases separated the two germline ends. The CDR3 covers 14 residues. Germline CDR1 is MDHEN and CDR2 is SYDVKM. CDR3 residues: CASSFGGSGNTIYF. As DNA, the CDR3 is TGTGCCAGCAGTTTTGGAGGGTCTGGAAACACCATATATTTT.

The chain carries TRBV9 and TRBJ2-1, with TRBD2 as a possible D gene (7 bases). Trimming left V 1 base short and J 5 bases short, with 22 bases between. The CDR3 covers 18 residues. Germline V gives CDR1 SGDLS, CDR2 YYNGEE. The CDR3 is CASSVKLGRGGENNEQFF. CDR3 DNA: TGTGCCAGCAGCGTAAAGCTGGGAAGGGGGGGTGAGAACAATGAGCAGTTCTTC.

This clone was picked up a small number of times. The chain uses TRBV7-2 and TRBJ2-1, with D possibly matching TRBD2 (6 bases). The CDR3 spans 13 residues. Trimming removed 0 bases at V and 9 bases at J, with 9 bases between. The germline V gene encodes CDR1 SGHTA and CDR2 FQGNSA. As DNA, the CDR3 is TGTGCCAGCAGCTTAGCGGGACTTGTTGAGCAGTTCTTC. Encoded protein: CASSLAGLVEQFF.

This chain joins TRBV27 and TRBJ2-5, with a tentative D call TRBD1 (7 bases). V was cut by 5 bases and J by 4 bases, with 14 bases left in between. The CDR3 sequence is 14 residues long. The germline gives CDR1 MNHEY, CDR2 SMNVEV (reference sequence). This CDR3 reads CASSPHQGGETQYF. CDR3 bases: TGTGCCAGCAGTCCGCACCAGGGGGGAGAGACCCAGTACTTC.

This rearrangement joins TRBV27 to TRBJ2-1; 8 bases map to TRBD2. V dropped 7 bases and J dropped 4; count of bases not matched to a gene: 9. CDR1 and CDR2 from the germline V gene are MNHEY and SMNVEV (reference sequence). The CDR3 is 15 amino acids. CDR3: CASNRAGDPYNEQFF. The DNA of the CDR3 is TGTGCCAGCAATAGAGCGGGAGACCCTTACAATGAGCAGTTCTTC.

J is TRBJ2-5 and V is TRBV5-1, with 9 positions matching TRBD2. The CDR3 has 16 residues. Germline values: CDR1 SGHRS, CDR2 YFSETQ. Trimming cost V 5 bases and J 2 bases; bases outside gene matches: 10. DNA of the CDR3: TGCGCCAGCAGACCACCGGGACTAGCAATTCAAGAGACCCAGTACTTC. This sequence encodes CASRPPGLAIQETQYF. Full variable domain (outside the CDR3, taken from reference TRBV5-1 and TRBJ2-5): KAGVTQTPRYLIKTRGQQVTLSCSPISGHRSVSWYQQTPGQGLQFLFEYFSETQRNKGNFPGRFSGRQFSNSRSEMNVSTLELGDSALYLCASRPPGLAIQETQYFGPGTRLLVL.

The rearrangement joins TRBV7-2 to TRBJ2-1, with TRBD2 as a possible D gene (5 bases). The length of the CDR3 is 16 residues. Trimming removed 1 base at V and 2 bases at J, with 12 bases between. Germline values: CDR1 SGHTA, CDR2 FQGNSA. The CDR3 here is CASSLEGEGAYNEQFF. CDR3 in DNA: TGTGCCAGCAGCTTAGAAGGTGAGGGAGCCTACAATGAGCAGTTCTTC.

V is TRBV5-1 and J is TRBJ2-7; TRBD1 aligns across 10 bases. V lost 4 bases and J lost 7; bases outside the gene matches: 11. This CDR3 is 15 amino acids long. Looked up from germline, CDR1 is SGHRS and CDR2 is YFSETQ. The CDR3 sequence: CASSGERQGAREQYF. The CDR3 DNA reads TGCGCCAGCAGCGGTGAGAGACAGGGGGCGCGTGAGCAGTACTTC. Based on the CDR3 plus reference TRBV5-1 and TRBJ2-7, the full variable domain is KAGVTQTPRYLIKTRGQQVTLSCSPISGHRSVSWYQQTPGQGLQFLFEYFSETQRNKGNFPGRFSGRQFSNSRSEMNVSTLELGDSALYLCASSGERQGAREQYFGPGTRLTVT.